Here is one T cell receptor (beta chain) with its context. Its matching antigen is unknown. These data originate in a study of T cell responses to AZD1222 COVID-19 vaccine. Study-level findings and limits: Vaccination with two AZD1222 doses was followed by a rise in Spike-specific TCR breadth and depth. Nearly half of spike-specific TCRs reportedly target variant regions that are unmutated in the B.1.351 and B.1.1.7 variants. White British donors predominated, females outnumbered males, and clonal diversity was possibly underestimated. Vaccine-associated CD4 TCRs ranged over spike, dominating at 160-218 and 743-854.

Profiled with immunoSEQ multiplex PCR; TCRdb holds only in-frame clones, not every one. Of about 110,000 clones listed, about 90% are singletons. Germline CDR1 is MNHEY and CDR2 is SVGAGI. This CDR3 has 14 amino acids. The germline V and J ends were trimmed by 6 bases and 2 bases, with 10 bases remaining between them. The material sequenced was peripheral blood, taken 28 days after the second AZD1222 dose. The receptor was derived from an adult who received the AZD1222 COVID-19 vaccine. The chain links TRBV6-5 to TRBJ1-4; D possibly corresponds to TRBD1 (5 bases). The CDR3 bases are TGTGCCAGCAGGGGCCGGGGGACTAATGAAAAACTGTTTTTT. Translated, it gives CASRGRGTNEKLFF.